This entry is about one T cell receptor beta chain. The germline gene is not matched at one end of the junction; a read error may be the cause. These data originate in a study of regulatory T cells in long-lasting Graves disease. Library construction for TCR beta used iRepertoire HTBI primers and Arm-PCR of CDR3 regions. In the authors' methods: The study identified about 60 TRBV and around 15 TRBJ segments across samples. MiXCR was run by TCRdb on the multiplex PCR reads, yielding one entry per CDR3 protein. These V and J calls rely on TCRdb rather than the paper's analysis. The sample lists about 220,000 distinct CDR3 sequences, around 19% occurring once. This CDR3 is 13 amino acids long. Germline V gene lookup returns CDR1 SGHDT and CDR2 YYEEEE. Time point given: newly diagnosed GD, antithyroid drugs for less than 3 months. PBMC RNA served as the TCR library source. The data also belong to a second study, concerning T cells in Graves' hyperthyroidism and ophthalmopathy. That source reports: First-round RT-PCR with HTBI primers amplified the TCR CDR3 region. Most expanded thyroid clonotypes above 0.001 also appeared in blood.

Sequencing was performed on peripheral blood mononuclear cells (PBMCs), taken at new diagnosis, from a patient treated with antithyroid drugs. The sequence derives from a young woman with Graves disease. The rearrangement uses TRBV5-6 and TRBJ2-1; D might be TRBD2 (5 bases). CDR3 sequence: CASSADSHNEQFF. CDR3 nucleotides: TGTGCCAGCAGCGCGGACTCCCACAATGAGCAGTTCTTC.